This T cell receptor (beta chain) was captured by sequencing in a study of T cells after yellow fever vaccination. Overall study results and limits: After the booster, nearly 98% of CD4 and just over 85% of CD8 primary-response clones were re-detected.

Via MiXCR, TCRdb re-called the 5' RACE reads, giving one row per CDR3 protein. The sample carries 230,000 or so distinct CDR3 sequences, around 6.7% recorded once. V gave up 7 bases and J gave up 7 bases, with 15 bases separating them. The CDR3 is made up of 13 amino acids. Per germline, CDR1 SEHNR and CDR2 FQNEAQ (reference sequence). With respect to this clonotype: Its target is not known.

This rearrangement joins TRBV7-9 to TRBJ2-3; the D call may be TRBD1 or TRBD2 (5 bases each). The sample consisted of CD4+ T cells sorted from PBMCs, taken on the day of the yellow fever booster vaccination. The clonotype originates from a young man who received the YFV17D yellow fever vaccine. The CDR3 sequence is CASNDRDLHTQYF. The CDR3 bases are TGTGCCAGCAACGACCGGGACCTTCATACGCAGTATTTT.